These T cell receptor beta chains were read from a single sample in a study of radiation and T cells in renal cell carcinoma. TCRdb's copy holds only in-frame clones and misses some; the assay was immunoSEQ multiplex PCR. The sample has approximately 120,000 clones; roughly four fifths are singletons. Material: blood, obtained from a patient whose treatment included radiotherapy and nephrectomy. The receptors were gathered from a woman aged 55-69 years with renal cell carcinoma. Each CDR3 is given with its conserved first and last residue. Each record gives: V gene, J gene, clone size, D gene, CDR3 DNA, CDR3 protein. A D gene is named only where the DNA matches it firmly. Size is omitted from some rows. Given values are once, few, many or a class for expanded clones.

TRBV11-2	TRBJ2-1	.	TRBD2	TGTGCCAGCAGCCCCGGATACTTGGTCGGGGGGAAGGATGAGCAGTTCTTC	CASSPGYLVGGKDEQFF
TRBV28	TRBJ2-6	.	.	TGTGCCAGCCGGGACGCAATCTCTGGGGCCAACGTCCTGACTTTC	CASRDAISGANVLTF
TRBV19	TRBJ1-2	.	.	TGTGCCAGTAGCATATTGGGGGGCGAATCCCTACCCGCGGGCTACACCTTC	CASSILGGESLPAGYTF
TRBV6-5	TRBJ2-7	.	.	TGTGCCAGCAGTTACGACCAACTAGCACACGAGCAGTACTTC	CASSYDQLAHEQYF
TRBV5-6	TRBJ1-4	.	.	TGTGCCAGCAGGAACCGGGACGTGGATGAAAAACTGTTTTTT	CASRNRDVDEKLFF
TRBV19	TRBJ2-1	.	.	TGTGCCAGTAGAATCGAGCTAGACTACAATGAGCAGTTCTTC	CASRIELDYNEQFF
TRBV5-1	TRBJ1-1	.	TRBD1	TGCGCCAGCAGCCCCGCAGGGGGTACCGTGACTGAAGCTTTCTTT	CASSPAGGTVTEAFF
TRBV6-1	TRBJ1-1	.	.	TGTGCCAGCAGTGAGTACACACTGAACACTGAAGCTTTCTTT	CASSEYTLNTEAFF
TRBV29-1	TRBJ2-7	.	TRBD2	TGCAGCGTTGATTTGACTAGCGGCCCATTTTACGAGCAGTACTTC	CSVDLTSGPFYEQYF
TRBV19	TRBJ2-5	.	.	TGTGCCAGTAGTCCAATGTACCAAGAGACCCAGTACTTC	CASSPMYQETQYF
TRBV2	TRBJ2-7	.	TRBD2	TGTGCCAGCAGTGAGTTACTAGCGGGGGCCTACGAGCAGTACTTC	CASSELLAGAYEQYF
TRBV28	TRBJ2-7	.	.	TGTGCCAGCAGGACTCCAGGGAACTACGAGCAGTACTTC	CASRTPGNYEQYF
TRBV29-1	TRBJ2-1	.	.	TGCAGCGTTGAAAAAAACAATGAGCAGTTCTTC	CSVEKNNEQFF
TRBV4-1	TRBJ1-2	.	.	TGCGCCAGCAGCCAGCTAGGCGGGTCTTTCCTTTATGGCTACACCTTC	CASSQLGGSFLYGYTF
TRBV9	TRBJ2-5	.	.	TGTGCCAGCAGCGTAGGTCCGGCGGGGGCTGAGACCCAGTACTTC	CASSVGPAGAETQYF
TRBV7-9	TRBJ1-4	few	.	TGTGCCAGCAGCTCAGCGAGGCAGAATGAAAAACTGTTTTTT	CASSSARQNEKLFF
TRBV19	TRBJ1-5	.	TRBD1	TGTGCCAGTAGTAAGACAGGGGGCCATCAGCCCCAGCATTTT	CASSKTGGHQPQHF
TRBV5-1	TRBJ1-1	.	TRBD1	TGCGCCAGCAGCCATGGAGTTAGTCGGGACAGGGATGGGACTGAAGCTTTCTTT	CASSHGVSRDRDGTEAFF
TRBV6-5	TRBJ2-1	.	TRBD2	TGTGCCAGCAGTAGCGGGGGTTACTACAATGAGCAGTTCTTC	CASSSGGYYNEQFF
TRBV6-1	TRBJ1-4	.	.	TGTGCCAGCAGTGAAGAGGTCCACGGAGAAAAACTGTTTTTT	CASSEEVHGEKLFF
TRBV11-3	TRBJ1-1	.	.	TGTGCCAGCAGCTTGGACCGGGGCGGTGAAGCTTTCTTT	CASSLDRGGEAFF
TRBV5-1	TRBJ2-7	.	.	TGCGCCAGCCGAAAAGGTGACAGCCAGAACTACGAGCAGTACTTC	CASRKGDSQNYEQYF
TRBV7-2	TRBJ2-7	.	TRBD2	TGTGCCAGCAGCTGGACTAGCGGGAACTACGAGCAGTACTTC	CASSWTSGNYEQYF
TRBV7-9	TRBJ2-1	once	TRBD1	TGTGCCAGCACTCCGGGACAGGGAGTGGATGAGCAGTTCTTC	CASTPGQGVDEQFF
TRBV5-1	TRBJ1-5	.	TRBD1	TGCGCCAGCAGCTTGGGACAGGGTGATCAGCCCCAGCATTTT	CASSLGQGDQPQHF
TRBV9	TRBJ2-1	.	TRBD2	TGTGCCAGCAGCGTAGAGGTAGCGGGAGTAAGCGAGCAGTTCTTC	CASSVEVAGVSEQFF
TRBV28	TRBJ2-1	.	.	TGTGCCAGCCGCGGACTCCTTATGAAGGCCTACAATGAGCAGTTCTTC	CASRGLLMKAYNEQFF
TRBV5-4	TRBJ2-3	once	TRBD2	TGTGCCAGCAGCTTGGCCCCGCTAGCGGGGGGAAGCACAGATACGCAGTATTTT	CASSLAPLAGGSTDTQYF
TRBV6-5	TRBJ1-5	many	.	TGTGCCAGCAGTAGTACTATCACGCCCCAGCATTTT	CASSSTITPQHF
TRBV7-2	TRBJ2-5	few	TRBD2	TGTGCCAGCAGCAGGGGACTAGCGGGAGGGGGAGAGACCCAGTACTTC	CASSRGLAGGGETQYF
TRBV6-1	TRBJ1-2	many	.	TGTGCCAGCAGTGACATGCTATTTAGCTATGGCTACACCTTC	CASSDMLFSYGYTF
TRBV19	TRBJ2-5	once	TRBD2	TGTGCCAGTAGTATTGCTAGCGGGAAAGAGACCCAGTACTTC	CASSIASGKETQYF
TRBV2	TRBJ2-3	.	TRBD1	TGTGCCAGCAGCGGACCAGGGGGATCCACAGATACGCAGTATTTT	CASSGPGGSTDTQYF
TRBV27	TRBJ2-7	.	TRBD2	TGTGCCAGCAGTTTGATAGCGGGAGGCTCCTACGAGCAGTACTTC	CASSLIAGGSYEQYF
TRBV6-5	TRBJ2-7	.	TRBD1	TGTGCCAGCAGCTTAACGGGACAGATCTACGAGCAGTACTTC	CASSLTGQIYEQYF
TRBV6-5	TRBJ1-2	.	.	TGTGCCAGCAGTTACTGGGAGGGGGACTATGGCTACACCTTC	CASSYWEGDYGYTF
TRBV7-8	TRBJ1-2	once	.	TGTGCCAGCAGCTTTACTTTGGACAGTAACTATGGCTACACCTTC	CASSFTLDSNYGYTF
TRBV4-3	TRBJ2-1	.	.	TGCGCCAGCAGCCAAGACTTCGAAGTGGATGAGCAGTTCTTC	CASSQDFEVDEQFF
TRBV28	TRBJ2-1	.	.	TGTGCCAGCAGTTCCGAAAATGAGCAGTTCTTC	CASSSENEQFF
TRBV7-9	TRBJ1-6	.	TRBD1	TGTGCCAGCAGCCAGGTGGGGGACAGGCAATGGAAGTCACCCCTCCACTTT	CASSQVGDRQWKSPLHF
TRBV4-1	TRBJ2-7	.	.	TGCGCCAGCAGCCACCGGACGGATAGCTCCTACGAGCAGTACTTC	CASSHRTDSSYEQYF
TRBV4-1	TRBJ1-1	few	.	TGCGCCAGCAGCCAAGATTATAGGGGTGAAGCTTTCTTT	CASSQDYRGEAFF
TRBV2	TRBJ1-2	.	.	TGTGCCAGCAGTCCCACCTATGGCTACACCTTC	CASSPTYGYTF
TRBV6-5	TRBJ2-7	.	.	TGTGCCAGCAGTTACTCGAGCTCCTGGGACGAGCAGTACTTC	CASSYSSSWDEQYF
TRBV23-1	TRBJ1-1	.	.	TGCGCCCCCGACTTCTTCCGGGACACCGCTGAAGCTTTCTTT	CAPDFFRDTAEAFF
TRBV6-4	TRBJ1-1	.	.	TGTGCCAGCAGTCAACGTGATGGGGCTGAAGCTTTCTTT	CASSQRDGAEAFF